This passage covers 2 T cell receptor beta chains from one sample sequenced in a study of blood T cell repertoires in COVID-19. Sequencing was performed with immunoSEQ multiplex PCR; in TCRdb, only in-frame clones are kept and a portion is missing. The profile shows 230,000 or so clones, approximately 82% of them singletons. The sample comprised peripheral blood. The origin of the receptors is a woman between 40 and 55 years old who had recovered from COVID-19.

The chain recombines TRBV7-9 with TRBJ1-4; 9 bases align to TRBD1. V trimming: 5 bases; J trimming: 11 bases; junction bases outside the gene matches: 12. The germline V gene encodes CDR1 SEHNR and CDR2 FQNEAQ (reference sequence). The CDR3 runs to 15 residues. The CDR3 loop reads CASSPGTGSVPKLFF. As DNA, the CDR3 is TGTGCCAGCAGCCCCGGGACAGGGTCCGTTCCTAAACTGTTTTTT.

This clone has just one count. V usage is TRBV11-3 and J usage is TRBJ2-7; 7 bases match TRBD1. The trim removed 5 bases at V and 0 bases at J, leaving 7 bases unmatched. The CDR3 runs 15 residues. Germline V lookup: CDR1 SGHNT, CDR2 YENEEA. In DNA, the CDR3 is TGTGCCAGCAGCGCCCGACAGGGTAACTCCTACGAGCAGTACTTC. Encoded protein: CASSARQGNSYEQYF.